This passage covers 25 T cell receptor beta chains from one sample sequenced in a study of brain T cells in children with intractable seizures. This table comes from immunoSEQ multiplex PCR, and its TCRdb copy is limited to in-frame clones, with some not included. Here the sample spans about 110,000 clones, 85% to 95% being singletons. Sequencing used peripheral blood, obtained at surgery. These receptors came from a boy under three years old with hemimegalencephaly and intractable seizures.

This chain links TRBV5-5 with TRBJ1-2, with unresolved D. The V gene lost 2 bases and the J gene lost 1 base, with 0 bases spanning the gap. The CDR3 consists of 11 residues. The germline V gene has CDR1 SGHKS and CDR2 YYEKEE (reference sequence). The CDR3 sequence: CASSFNYGYTF. The CDR3 DNA reads TGTGCCAGCAGCTTTAACTATGGCTACACCTTC.

The chain couples TRBV9 to TRBJ2-1; D possibly matches TRBD1 or TRBD2 (5 bases each). This CDR3 is 13 amino acids long. Germline values: CDR1 SGDLS, CDR2 YYNGEE. Deletions cut 2 bases from V and 15 bases from J, with 18 bases between. In DNA form, the CDR3 reads TGTGCCAGCAGCGTGGGGACGTATGATCCGCGGTTCTTC. Translated: CASSVGTYDPRFF.

The chain combines TRBV6-5 with TRBJ2-5, with D perhaps assigned TRBD1 or TRBD2 (5 bases each). Deletions cut 7 bases from V and 2 bases from J, with 14 bases between. The CDR3 has 14 residues. Germline V gene sequence: CDR1 MNHEY, CDR2 SVGAGI. The CDR3 DNA follows: TGTGCCAGCACCCCCCCGGGACGGCAAGAGACCCAGTACTTC. It encodes CASTPPGRQETQYF.

The rearrangement uses TRBV29-1 and TRBJ1-3; 8 bases line up with TRBD1. The germline V gene has CDR1 SQVTM and CDR2 ANQGSEA. The CDR3 extends over 15 amino acids. The V gene end was trimmed by 0 bases and the J gene end by 3 bases; junction bases not matched to a gene: 4. The CDR3 here is CSVEEGRGLGNTIYF. CDR3 coding DNA: TGCAGCGTTGAAGAGGGCAGGGGGCTTGGAAACACCATATATTTT.

V and J are TRBV19 and TRBJ2-1; D is perhaps TRBD2 (6 bases). Between the trimmed V and J ends, which lost 1 base and 7 bases, there was a span of 17 bases. The CDR3 is 16 amino acids. Looked up from germline, CDR1 is LNHDA and CDR2 is SQIVND (reference sequence). The CDR3 coding sequence is TGTGCCAGTAGTATAGGGGGGGACCTAGGGGTTAATGAGCAGTTCTTC. Translated, it gives CASSIGGDLGVNEQFF.

The J gene is TRBJ1-4, the V gene TRBV9; D call uncertain. With 0 bases removed from V and 5 bases from J, the gap between germline ends came to 8 bases. There are 14 residues in the CDR3. In germline, CDR1 is SGDLS, CDR2 YYNGEE. CDR3 DNA sequence: TGTGCCAGCAGCGTAGGCGCCCACAATGAAAAACTGTTTTTT. Amino acids: CASSVGAHNEKLFF.

V is TRBV11-2 and J is TRBJ2-7; D might be TRBD2 (5 bases). V was trimmed by 5 bases and J by 3 bases, leaving 8 bases between them. CDR1 SGHAT and CDR2 FQNNGV come from the germline V gene. The CDR3 is 12 amino acids. This CDR3 reads CASSRSGYEQYF. In DNA, the CDR3 is TGTGCCAGCAGCCGAAGCGGCTACGAGCAGTACTTC. Supplemented by reference TRBV11-2 and TRBJ2-7, the full variable domain reads EAGVAQSPRYKIIEKRQSVAFWCNPISGHATLYWYQQILGQGPKLLIQFQNNGVVDDSQLPKDRFSAERLKGVDSTLKIQPAKLEDSAVYLCASSRSGYEQYFGPGTRLTVT.

The V gene is TRBV19, the J gene TRBJ1-2; D unclear. From germline, CDR1 is LNHDA and CDR2 SQIVND (reference sequence). Trimming removed 1 base at V and 5 bases at J, with 5 bases between. The CDR3 has 12 amino acids. The CDR3 sequence: CASSIAGYGYTF. The CDR3, as DNA: TGTGCCAGTAGTATAGCCGGTTATGGCTACACCTTC. Together with reference TRBV19 and TRBJ1-2, the CDR3 gives the full variable domain: DGGITQSPKYLFRKEGQNVTLSCEQNLNHDAMYWYRQDPGQGLRLIYYSQIVNDFQKGDIAEGYSVSREKKESFPLTVTSAQKNPTAFYLCASSIAGYGYTFGSGTRLTVV.

The chain recombines TRBV6-4 with TRBJ2-1; D is undetermined. Trimming pared 4 bases from V and 7 bases from J, leaving 11 bases between. The CDR3 totals 13 residues. The germline CDR1 and CDR2 sequences are MRHNA and SNTAGT. DNA of the CDR3: TGTGCCAGCAGTGGTCAGCTTAATAATGAGCAGTTCTTC. This encodes CASSGQLNNEQFF.

CDR3 DNA sequence: TGTGCCAGCAGTTTCCAGGGCACCGGGGAGCTGTTTTTT. Protein sequence: CASSFQGTGELFF. The gene calls are TRBV6-6 and TRBJ2-2, with D perhaps TRBD1 (5 bases). Germline V lookup: CDR1 MNHNY, CDR2 SVGAGI (reference sequence). The V gene lost 4 bases and the J gene lost 4 bases, with 7 bases spanning the gap. The CDR3 has 13 residues.

This clone was seen once. The chain carries TRBV4-3 and TRBJ2-3, with D uncertain. V was shortened by 3 bases and J by 7 bases, with 11 bases between the two germline ends. This CDR3 spans 13 amino acids. Germline loops: CDR1 LGHNA, CDR2 YSLEER. The CDR3 sequence is CASSQFRSYTQYF. The CDR3 nucleotides are TGCGCCAGCAGCCAGTTCAGGTCCTATACGCAGTATTTT.

J is TRBJ1-1 and V is TRBV6-1; the match to TRBD1 covers 10 bases. The CDR3 has 17 residues. V was pared by 4 bases and J by 4 bases, with 12 bases of the junction left unmatched. The V gene's germline CDR1 is MNHNS and CDR2 SASEGT. The DNA for the CDR3 is TGTGCCAGCAGTGGTGCGGACAGGGGGAGAAGGCGCACTGAAGCTTTCTTT. This gives the protein CASSGADRGRRRTEAFF.

V is TRBV11-2 and J is TRBJ1-6; D is perhaps TRBD1 (6 bases). Germline V gene lookup returns CDR1 SGHAT and CDR2 FQNNGV. CDR3 length: 13 amino acids. Trimming removed 5 bases at V and 4 bases at J, with 6 bases between. CDR3 in amino acids: CASSTGYNSPLHF. CDR3 in DNA: TGTGCCAGCAGCACAGGGTATAATTCACCCCTCCACTTT.

CDR3 sequence reads: CASSLAGLIASGYYEQYF. DNA of the CDR3: TGCGCCAGCAGCTTGGCAGGTCTCATAGCTAGCGGGTACTACGAGCAGTACTTC. The gene calls are TRBV5-1 and TRBJ2-7; 8 nucleotides line up with TRBD2. The V gene end was trimmed by 0 bases and the J gene end by 3 bases; junction bases not matched to a gene: 14. The CDR3 length is 18 residues. Germline V gene lookup returns CDR1 SGHRS and CDR2 YFSETQ.

The chain combines TRBV10-3 with TRBJ2-3; weak D call: TRBD2 (6 bases). The CDR3 spans 16 residues. CDR1 is ENHRY, CDR2 SYGVKD, per germline. Deletions cut 0 bases from V and 4 bases from J, with 14 bases between. The CDR3 loop is CAISESDGRLADTQYF. CDR3 nucleotides: TGTGCCATCAGTGAGTCCGACGGGAGATTAGCAGATACGCAGTATTTT.

The V gene is TRBV24-1, the J gene TRBJ2-7; D unresolved. Germline V lookup: CDR1 KGHDR, CDR2 SFDVKD. This CDR3 region has 15 residues. The V end was cut by 2 bases, the J end by 0 bases, with 10 bases between. In nucleotides, the CDR3 is TGTGCCACCAGTGATTGGCGACGCGTCTCCTACGAGCAGTACTTC. It translates to CATSDWRRVSYEQYF.

The rearrangement joins TRBV25-1 to TRBJ2-7; 12 nucleotides align to TRBD2. V was pared by 7 bases and J by 6 bases, with 19 bases of the junction left unmatched. Germline V CDR1 and CDR2: MGHDK, SYGVNS. The CDR3 is 18 amino acids. The CDR3 loop reads CASTNSPSGRARIGEQYF. CDR3 DNA: TGTGCCAGCACAAACAGCCCTAGCGGGAGGGCCCGGATCGGCGAGCAGTACTTC.

V is TRBV27 and J is TRBJ1-1; no clear D. V was shortened by 5 bases and J by 1 base, with 11 bases between the two germline ends. Looked up from germline, CDR1 is MNHEY and CDR2 is SMNVEV (reference sequence). The CDR3 totals 14 residues. In nucleotides, the CDR3 is TGTGCCAGCAGTGCAGGACGGGGGAACACTGAAGCTTTCTTT. Encoded protein: CASSAGRGNTEAFF.

The chain links TRBV5-3 to TRBJ1-2; no clear D. TRBV5-3 is noted as an ORF with a role that remains uncertain. There are 12 residues in the CDR3. Deletions cut 7 bases from V and 8 bases from J, with 15 bases between. The CDR3 sequence: CARGAPDGGYTF. The CDR3 DNA follows: TGTGCCAGAGGCGCCCCCGACGGGGGCTACACCTTC.

The gene calls are TRBV7-2 and TRBJ2-5; TRBD2 matches at 10 bases. CDR3 size: 15 residues. The trim removed 3 bases at V and 5 bases at J, leaving 6 bases unmatched. CDR1 is SGHTA, CDR2 FQGNSA, per germline. The CDR3 loop reads CASSFRPSGSETQYF. The CDR3 bases are TGTGCCAGCAGCTTTCGGCCTAGCGGGAGTGAGACCCAGTACTTC.

The V gene is TRBV29-1, the J gene TRBJ2-6; 7 nucleotides align to TRBD1. The junction had 8 bases not matched to a gene; V was cut back by 4 bases and J by 2 bases. The CDR3 consists of 16 residues. CDR1 and CDR2 from the germline V gene are SQVTM and ANQGSEA. In DNA, the CDR3 is TGCAGCGTTGGCAGGGACAGCAGAACTGGGGCCAACGTCCTGACTTTC. Its protein product is CSVGRDSRTGANVLTF.

V gene TRBV28 combines with J gene TRBJ2-7; D gene unclear. There are 15 residues in the CDR3. Germline V CDR1 and CDR2: MDHEN, SYDVKM. Trimming pared 6 bases from V and 0 bases from J, leaving 15 bases between. CDR3 residues: CASRSWRQDSYEQYF. The CDR3 bases are TGTGCCAGCAGATCCTGGCGGCAAGACTCCTACGAGCAGTACTTC. Supplemented by reference TRBV28 and TRBJ2-7, the full variable domain reads DVKVTQSSRYLVKRTGEKVFLECVQDMDHENMFWYRQDPGLGLRLIYFSYDVKMKEKGDIPEGYSVSREKKERFSLILESASTNQTSMYLCASRSWRQDSYEQYFGPGTRLTVT.

This rearrangement joins TRBV4-1 to TRBJ2-1; unclear D gene. The CDR3 consists of 18 residues. Germline V gene lookup returns CDR1 MGHRA and CDR2 YSYEKL. Deletions cut 4 bases from V and 4 bases from J, with 23 bases between. The CDR3 region has the DNA TGCGCCAGCAGCCTATCGGACCTTTTCAAAGGGTTTTACAATGAGCAGTTCTTC. It is translated as CASSLSDLFKGFYNEQFF.

The rearrangement uses TRBV18 and TRBJ2-3, with TRBD2 identical over 10 bases. V shed 1 base and J 2 bases; nucleotides not matched to a gene: 3. CDR3 length: 16 residues. CDR1 KGHSH and CDR2 LQKENI come from the germline V gene. The CDR3 DNA reads TGTGCCAGCTCACCACTAGCGGGAGGTCTCACAGATACGCAGTATTTT. This gives the protein CASSPLAGGLTDTQYF.

The chain is built from TRBV19 and TRBJ1-2; D is perhaps TRBD1 (5 bases). CDR3 size: 16 residues. The germline V gene encodes CDR1 LNHDA and CDR2 SQIVND (reference sequence). V was cut by 7 bases and J by 3 bases, with 21 bases left in between. DNA for the CDR3: TGTGCCAGTACCCAGGGCCCTCTCCCGGCGGACTATGGCTACACCTTC. Its protein is CASTQGPLPADYGYTF.